This record looks at one T cell receptor (beta chain) sequence and its context. The antigen remains unidentified. The PCR ran on 60 Vbeta and 13 Jbeta primers. Clones were read by immunoSEQ multiplex PCR, and TCRdb kept only the in-frame ones, dropping some. The sample holds some 170,000 clones, 60% to 80% seen once. Germline values: CDR1 MDHEN, CDR2 SYDVKM. The CDR3 has 14 residues. Trimming took off 6 bases at V and 4 bases at J, with 15 bases between the two ends. This sample is part of a study of cytomegalovirus exposure and HLA in healthy donors. Looking at the study overall: There were some 400 genotyped donors. Of these, 81% fell in the genetic ancestry cluster associated with self-reported Caucasian donors.

General study points: There were reportedly fewer N-insertions in an Asian-associated ancestry cluster than the approximately 670-donor mean, in a later analysis.

The V call is TRBV28, the J call TRBJ1-2; D is unclear. Sequencing was done on a sample of PBMCs. The sequence was obtained from a man in his forties in good health and CMV-seropositive. CDR3 nucleotides: TGTGCCAGCAGAAGTAGGGCTGCGGGCTATGGCTACACCTTC. Translation: CASRSRAAGYGYTF.